The 27 T cell receptor beta chains below all came from one sample that was sequenced in a study of blood T cell repertoires in COVID-19. Produced via immunoSEQ multiplex PCR; TCRdb's table is partial and in-frame only. This table holds more than 100,000 clones, 80% found once. The sequencing input was peripheral blood. The receptor source for this set is a man aged 55 to 69 with active or convalescent COVID-19.

This clone was recorded a few times. The gene calls are TRBV30 and TRBJ1-5; maybe TRBD1 (5 bases). V was trimmed by 5 bases and J by 7 bases, leaving 18 bases between them. The CDR3 spans 14 residues. Germline V gene lookup returns CDR1 GTSNPN and CDR2 SVGIG (reference sequence). In DNA form, the CDR3 reads TGTGCCTGGGCCAATGGGGGAGGGAACCAGCCCCAGCATTTT. It specifies CAWANGGGNQPQHF.

This clone was recorded a few times. This chain joins TRBV7-9 and TRBJ2-2; 10 bases line up with TRBD2. The CDR3 has 17 amino acids. The V gene end was trimmed by 5 bases and the J gene end by 0 bases; junction bases not matched to a gene: 6. The germline gives CDR1 SEHNR, CDR2 FQNEAQ (reference sequence). CDR3 DNA sequence: TGTGCCAGCAGCAAGGGGACTAGCGTCACGAACACCGGGGAGCTGTTTTTT. It is translated as CASSKGTSVTNTGELFF.

The chain joins TRBV2 to TRBJ1-5, with D perhaps matching TRBD1 (6 bases). This CDR3 has 15 amino acids. Trimming cost V 6 bases and J 0 bases, with 12 bases left between them. Germline values: CDR1 SNHLY, CDR2 FYNNEI. CDR3 in DNA: TGTGCCAGCAGCCTCACAGGGAATAGCAATCAGCCCCAGCATTTT. Residues: CASSLTGNSNQPQHF.

This chain's CDR3 is CASSQEGEYTEAFF. The DNA for the CDR3 is TGTGCCAGCAGCCAAGAAGGAGAGTACACTGAAGCTTTCTTT. The V and J genes are TRBV14 and TRBJ1-1; no firm D call. Trimming stripped 0 bases from V and 3 bases from J, with 8 bases between. The V gene's germline CDR1 is SGHDN and CDR2 FVKESK. The CDR3 totals 14 residues.

The chain has TRBV7-8 and TRBJ1-1, with TRBD1 as a possible D gene (6 bases). CDR1 and CDR2 from the germline V gene are SGHVS and FQNEAQ. With 3 bases removed from V and 4 bases from J, the gap between germline ends came to 12 bases. There are 14 residues in the CDR3. The CDR3 region has the DNA TGTGCCAGCAGCTTGAACAGGGTTTCCACTGAAGCTTTCTTT. Its protein is CASSLNRVSTEAFF.

The chain carries TRBV6-4 and TRBJ2-7; 8 bases map to TRBD2. Germline V gene lookup returns CDR1 MRHNA and CDR2 SNTAGT. Trimming at V came to 0 bases and at J to 0 bases, leaving 4 bases not matched to a gene. The CDR3 covers 16 residues. This chain's CDR3 is CASSDSPSGPSYEQYF. The CDR3 DNA is TGTGCCAGCAGTGACTCGCCTAGCGGGCCCTCCTACGAGCAGTACTTC.

The chain has TRBV7-2 and TRBJ2-6, with 7 positions matching TRBD2. V trimming: 8 bases; J trimming: 2 bases; junction bases outside the gene matches: 6. Germline V CDR1 and CDR2: SGHTA, FQGNSA. This CDR3 region has 15 residues. The CDR3 DNA reads TGTGCCAGCTCTAGCGGCGGGGCTGGGGCCAACGTCCTGACTTTC. Protein sequence: CASSSGGAGANVLTF.

The chain has TRBV19 and TRBJ1-1; 10 bases agree with TRBD1. Germline values: CDR1 LNHDA, CDR2 SQIVND (reference sequence). Trimming removed 3 bases from V and 2 bases from J; junction bases left unmatched: 12. CDR3 size: 18 residues. The CDR3 loop reads CASSMGAGTGVFNTEAFF. Here the CDR3 DNA reads TGTGCCAGTAGTATGGGGGCCGGGACAGGGGTTTTTAACACTGAAGCTTTCTTT.

The rearrangement links TRBV10-3 to TRBJ2-7; tentatively, D is TRBD1 (6 bases). CDR1 and CDR2 (germline): ENHRY, SYGVKD. V was shortened by 6 bases and J by 2 bases, with 8 bases between the two germline ends. The CDR3 has 12 residues. The DNA of the CDR3 is TGTGCCATCAGGGGGGCCCCCTACGAGCAGTACTTC. Its protein product is CAIRGAPYEQYF.

The V call is TRBV2, the J call TRBJ2-2; 10 bases map to TRBD2. Germline V gene sequence: CDR1 SNHLY, CDR2 FYNNEI. With 7 bases clipped from V and 4 bases from J, the junction kept 9 bases outside the gene matches. The CDR3 sequence is 16 residues long. The CDR3 nucleotides read TGTGCCAGCAACCCTAGCGGGAGTCGAAGCACCGGGGAGCTGTTTTTT. It translates to CASNPSGSRSTGELFF.

The gene calls are TRBV2 and TRBJ1-4; D uncertain. This CDR3 has 14 residues. Trimming pared 4 bases from V and 7 bases from J, leaving 13 bases between. Germline V gene lookup returns CDR1 SNHLY and CDR2 FYNNEI. In DNA form, the CDR3 reads TGTGCCAGCAGTGGCGACGCGGAAAGTGAAAAACTGTTTTTT. Encoded protein: CASSGDAESEKLFF.

The rearrangement uses TRBV18 and TRBJ2-2; 7 bases map to TRBD2. CDR3 size: 16 residues. Germline-derived CDR1 and CDR2 are KGHSH and LQKENI. The V segment lost 6 bases and the J segment 1 base; nucleotides outside the gene matches: 8. This CDR3 is CASSPGIAGNTGELFF. Here the CDR3 DNA reads TGTGCCAGCTCCCCAGGGATAGCGGGGAACACCGGGGAGCTGTTTTTT.

There are a few counts of this clone. This sequence joins TRBV7-2 and TRBJ1-2, with 9 bases fitting TRBD1. The length of the CDR3 is 17 residues. With 5 bases clipped from V and 5 bases from J, the junction kept 15 bases outside the gene matches. Germline lookup yields CDR1 SGHTA and CDR2 FQGNSA. In nucleotides, the CDR3 is TGTGCCAGCAGCCCAAGAGGCACAGGGGGCACAATGTATGGCTACACCTTC. Its translation: CASSPRGTGGTMYGYTF.

The chain combines TRBV28 with TRBJ1-2, with 7 bases matching TRBD1. The CDR3 consists of 16 residues. V dropped 8 bases and J dropped 5; count of bases not matched to a gene: 17. Germline V gives CDR1 MDHEN, CDR2 SYDVKM. The CDR3 DNA is TGTGCCAGCCGTACGGAGGGGGCCGAAAAAGTATATGGCTACACCTTC. This encodes CASRTEGAEKVYGYTF.

This clone was counted a single time. V is TRBV10-3 and J is TRBJ1-1, with 11 positions matching TRBD1. CDR3 size: 14 residues. Germline CDR1 reads ENHRY; CDR2 reads SYGVKD. The V and J ends lost 5 bases and 5 bases, in that order; junction bases with no gene match: 4. The CDR3: CAISSGQGGTEAFF. CDR3 coding DNA: TGTGCCATCAGTTCGGGACAGGGGGGAACTGAAGCTTTCTTT.

The CDR3 bases are TGTGCCAGTGCTACACTAGGCGGGCAGCCCCAGCATTTT. Translation: CASATLGGQPQHF. The chain recombines TRBV19 with TRBJ1-5; D unresolved. Germline V lookup: CDR1 LNHDA, CDR2 SQIVND (reference sequence). The CDR3 runs to 13 residues. V lost 8 bases and J 7 bases, leaving 15 bases between the germline ends. The whole variable domain, remainder taken from reference TRBV19 and TRBJ1-5, is DGGITQSPKYLFRKEGQNVTLSCEQNLNHDAMYWYRQDPGQGLRLIYYSQIVNDFQKGDIAEGYSVSREKKESFPLTVTSAQKNPTAFYLCASATLGGQPQHFGDGTRLSIL.

This chain uses TRBV7-9 with TRBJ2-3, with D perhaps TRBD2 (5 bases). Deletions cut 2 bases from V and 4 bases from J, with 13 bases between. The CDR3 contains 15 residues. Germline V gene lookup returns CDR1 SEHNR and CDR2 FQNEAQ (reference sequence). CDR3 sequence (DNA): TGTGCCAGCAGCTTACGAGGGCCGAGCTCAGATACGCAGTATTTT. Its translation is CASSLRGPSSDTQYF. Full variable domain (missing parts from reference TRBV7-9 and TRBJ2-3): DTGVSQNPRHKITKRGQNVTFRCDPISEHNRLYWYRQTLGQGPEFLTYFQNEAQLEKSRLLSDRFSAERPKGSFSTLEIQRTEQGDSAMYLCASSLRGPSSDTQYFGPGTRLTVL.

In this sample, this clone turned up a few times. The gene calls are TRBV19 and TRBJ1-1; D may be TRBD1 (5 bases). The CDR3 length is 13 residues. Germline CDR1 is LNHDA and CDR2 is SQIVND (reference sequence). Between the trimmed V and J ends, which lost 3 bases and 5 bases, there was a span of 10 bases. The CDR3 spells CASSMARGTEAFF. Here the CDR3 DNA reads TGTGCCAGTAGTATGGCTCGGGGGACTGAAGCTTTCTTT.

This clone appeared a few times. The chain recombines TRBV7-6 with TRBJ2-2; D not certain. There are 15 residues in the CDR3. Trimming left V 1 base short and J 3 bases short, with 9 bases between. Germline-derived CDR1 and CDR2 are SGHVS and FNYEAQ. CDR3 in amino acids: CASSLGLLDTGELFF. DNA of the CDR3: TGTGCCAGCAGCTTAGGACTTCTAGACACCGGGGAGCTGTTTTTT.

V usage is TRBV7-2 and J usage is TRBJ2-1; 11 bases line up with TRBD2. The ends lost 4 bases at V and 8 bases at J; junction bases unmatched: 7. The CDR3 is 15 amino acids. Germline values: CDR1 SGHTA, CDR2 FQGNSA. Written as DNA, the CDR3 is TGTGCCAGCAGCTGGTCTAGCGGGAGGAAAGATGAGCAGTTCTTC. Protein: CASSWSSGRKDEQFF.

The gene calls are TRBV7-9 and TRBJ1-2; D call uncertain. CDR1 and CDR2 (germline): SEHNR, FQNEAQ (reference sequence). Trimming cost V 5 bases and J 8 bases, with 12 bases left between them. The CDR3 has 12 residues. CDR3 protein: CASSRREVGYTF. For the CDR3, the DNA is TGTGCCAGCAGCCGACGGGAAGTCGGCTACACCTTC.

This chain connects TRBV5-6 to TRBJ1-2; 10 bases are a match to TRBD1. CDR1 and CDR2 (germline): SGHDT, YYEEEE. The CDR3 contains 16 residues. The V and J ends lost 4 bases and 7 bases, in that order; junction bases with no gene match: 13. CDR3 protein: CASSPGQGVPLGGYTF. CDR3 nucleotide sequence: TGTGCCAGCAGCCCCGGACAGGGGGTCCCATTAGGTGGCTACACCTTC. Full variable domain (outside the CDR3, taken from reference TRBV5-6 and TRBJ1-2): DAGVTQSPTHLIKTRGQQVTLRCSPKSGHDTVSWYQQALGQGPQFIFQYYEEEERQRGNFPDRFSGHQFPNYSSELNVNALLLGDSALYLCASSPGQGVPLGGYTFGSGTRLTVV.

The gene calls are TRBV4-1 and TRBJ1-4, with a tentative D call TRBD1 (6 bases). Trimming pared 5 bases from V and 7 bases from J, leaving 20 bases between. Germline-derived CDR1 and CDR2 are MGHRA and YSYEKL. The CDR3 runs to 16 residues. CDR3 sequence: CASSLQGSRNFEKLFF. In nucleotides, the CDR3 is TGCGCCAGCAGCTTACAGGGAAGTAGGAATTTTGAAAAACTGTTTTTT.

For this clone: It may be a read error: a sequence one base away is much more abundant. The chain is built from TRBV28 and TRBJ1-5; 8 nucleotides agree with TRBD1. The germline V gene encodes CDR1 MDHEN and CDR2 SYDVKM. V was clipped by 5 bases and J by 2 bases; unmatched bases: 2. The CDR3 covers 14 residues. The CDR3 bases are TGTGCCAGCAGTGAGACAGGGGGCAATCAGCCCCAGCATTTT. Residues: CASSETGGNQPQHF.

This chain uses TRBV9 with TRBJ2-3; a possible D gene is TRBD2 (5 bases). The V end was cut by 4 bases, the J end by 2 bases, with 14 bases between. Germline CDR1 reads SGDLS; CDR2 reads YYNGEE. The CDR3 has 15 residues. For the CDR3, the DNA is TGTGCCAGCAGCAAGGACGACTACCACACAGATACGCAGTATTTT. Translated: CASSKDDYHTDTQYF. The whole variable domain, filled in from reference TRBV9 and TRBJ2-3, reads DSGVTQTPKHLITATGQRVTLRCSPRSGDLSVYWYQQSLDQGLQFLIQYYNGEERAKGNILERFSAQQFPDLHSELNLSSLELGDSALYFCASSKDDYHTDTQYFGPGTRLTVL.

The rearrangement joins TRBV2 to TRBJ1-1, with 12 positions matching TRBD1. Germline CDR1 SNHLY, CDR2 FYNNEI. The CDR3 covers 15 residues. Unmatched junction bases numbered 5, after V lost 4 bases and J lost 5 bases. The CDR3 DNA is TGTGCCAGCAGTGGGGGACAGGGGGCGGGAACTGAAGCTTTCTTT. Encoded protein: CASSGGQGAGTEAFF.

This chain links TRBV6-5 with TRBJ1-3; D ambiguous. With 0 bases removed from V and 3 bases from J, the gap between germline ends came to 12 bases. Germline lookup yields CDR1 MNHEY and CDR2 SVGAGI. CDR3 length: 16 residues. The CDR3 DNA sequence: TGTGCCAGCAGTTACTCGACGGGTTACGGTGGAAACACCATATATTTT. Translated: CASSYSTGYGGNTIYF.